This T cell receptor (beta chain) was identified in a study of blood T cell repertoires in COVID-19. Original handling: The authors estimated nucleated cell counts from reference gene primer amplification. Using immunoSEQ multiplex PCR, the repertoire was profiled, and TCRdb retains in-frame clones only, with some absent. That table furnishes V, J and clone size, whereas the DNA furnished D and trimming. The data hold approximately 70,000 clones, with over 80% observed a single time. Trimming left V 4 bases short and J 7 bases short, with 11 bases between. CDR3 size: 13 residues. Per the germline V gene, CDR1 is SNHLY and CDR2 is FYNNEI.

The chain couples TRBV2 to TRBJ2-1; maybe TRBD2 (5 bases). The sequencing input was peripheral blood. The source is a woman between 50 and 59 years old with acute or convalescent COVID-19. DNA of the CDR3: TGTGCCAGCAGTGGAGGGCTAGTGAATGAGCAGTTCTTC. Amino acid sequence: CASSGGLVNEQFF.